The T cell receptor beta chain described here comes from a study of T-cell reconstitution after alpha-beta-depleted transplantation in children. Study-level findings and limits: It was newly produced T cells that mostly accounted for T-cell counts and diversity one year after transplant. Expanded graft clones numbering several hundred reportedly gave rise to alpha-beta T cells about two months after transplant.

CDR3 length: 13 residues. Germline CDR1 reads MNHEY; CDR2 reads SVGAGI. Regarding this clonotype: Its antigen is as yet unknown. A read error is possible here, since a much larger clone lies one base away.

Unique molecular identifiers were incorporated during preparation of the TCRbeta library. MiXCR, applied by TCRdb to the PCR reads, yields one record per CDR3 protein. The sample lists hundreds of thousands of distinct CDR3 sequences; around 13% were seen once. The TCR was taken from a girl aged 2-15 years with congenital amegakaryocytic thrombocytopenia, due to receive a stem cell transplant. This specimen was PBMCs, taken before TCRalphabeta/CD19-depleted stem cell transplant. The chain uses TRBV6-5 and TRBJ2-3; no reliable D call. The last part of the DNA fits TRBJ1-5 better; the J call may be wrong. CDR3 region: CASSYSRADTQHF. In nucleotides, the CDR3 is TGTGCCAGCAGTTATAGTAGGGCTGATACGCAGCATTTT.